These T cell receptor beta chains were read from a single sample in a study of blood T cell repertoires in COVID-19. Generated by immunoSEQ multiplex PCR, the TCRdb table keeps only in-frame clones and is missing some. The sample gives roughly 160,000 clones, about 84% of which show up once; around 5.1% is in the top ten. The sample consisted of PBMCs or T cells enriched from blood (not recorded which). The receptor set was obtained from a woman aged 40 to 49 with acute COVID-19. Each CDR3 is given with its conserved first and last residue. D genes are given only for firm matches. A clone size is listed for some rows: how often the clone was seen (once, few, many), or a class if it is expanded.

D,J,V,size,CDR3,DNA
TRBD2,TRBJ2-7,TRBV9,-,CASSVGLAGGTEQYF,TGTGCCAGCAGCGTCGGACTAGCGGGAGGTACCGAGCAGTACTTC
TRBD2,TRBJ2-5,TRBV7-6,-,CASSPGAGRGVETQYF,TGTGCCAGCAGCCCCGGAGCTGGTCGGGGGGTAGAGACCCAGTACTTC
-,TRBJ2-7,TRBV6-5,-,CASSYGSEQYF,TGTGCCAGCAGTTACGGTAGCGAGCAGTACTTC
-,TRBJ2-5,TRBV11-3,-,CASSSRTVSYQETQYF,TGTGCCAGCAGCTCACGTACTGTCTCTTATCAAGAGACCCAGTACTTC
TRBD2,TRBJ2-2,TRBV14,-,CASSWASGRRGGELFF,TGTGCCAGCAGCTGGGCTAGCGGGAGGAGAGGCGGGGAGCTGTTTTTT
TRBD1,TRBJ1-5,TRBV5-1,-,CASSLAGGRQPQHF,TGCGCCAGCAGCTTGGCAGGGGGCCGGCAGCCCCAGCATTTT
TRBD1,TRBJ1-5,TRBV19,-,CASSIPGQGYQPQHF,TGTGCCAGTAGTATCCCGGGACAGGGGTATCAGCCCCAGCATTTT
TRBD2,TRBJ2-3,TRBV7-2,once,CASSLEALAGGGGYTQYF,TGTGCCAGCAGCTTAGAAGCGCTAGCGGGAGGAGGGGGGTATACGCAGTATTTT
TRBD2,TRBJ2-1,TRBV5-4,-,CASSSLAGGPGNEQFF,TGTGCCAGCAGCTCCTTAGCGGGAGGGCCGGGGAATGAGCAGTTCTTC
-,TRBJ2-5,TRBV5-1,-,CASSSLQETQYF,TGCGCCAGCAGCTCCCTTCAAGAGACCCAGTACTTC
TRBD2,TRBJ2-1,TRBV5-1,-,CASRLMTSVYNEQFF,TGCGCCAGCAGACTCATGACTAGCGTCTACAATGAGCAGTTCTTC
-,TRBJ2-5,TRBV12-3/TRBV12-4,-,CASGSFAMETQYF,TGTGCCAGCGGGAGCTTTGCGATGGAGACCCAGTACTTC
TRBD1,TRBJ2-3,TRBV7-9,-,CASSRATGMGSVGTDTQYF,TGTGCCAGCAGCCGCGCGACAGGGATGGGTTCGGTTGGCACAGATACGCAGTATTTT
TRBD2,TRBJ2-1,TRBV29-1,-,CSVAGLAGDNEQFF,TGCAGCGTGGCGGGACTAGCGGGAGACAATGAGCAGTTCTTC
TRBD2,TRBJ2-1,TRBV29-1,-,CSCARSGGNYNEQFF,TGCAGCTGTGCGAGGAGCGGGGGGAATTACAATGAGCAGTTCTTC
-,TRBJ2-2,TRBV14,-,CASSQDWRGETGELFF,TGTGCCAGCAGCCAAGATTGGAGGGGAGAGACCGGGGAGCTGTTTTTT
TRBD2,TRBJ2-3,TRBV5-1,-,CASSLALAGSTDTQYF,TGCGCCAGCAGCTTGGCGCTAGCGGGAAGCACAGATACGCAGTATTTT
-,TRBJ1-6,TRBV2,few,CASIDFGRRYSPLHF,TGTGCCAGCATTGACTTCGGGAGGAGATACTCACCCCTCCACTTT
-,TRBJ1-5,TRBV2,-,CASSEHETDNQPQHF,TGTGCCAGCAGTGAACACGAGACAGACAATCAGCCCCAGCATTTT
TRBD2,TRBJ2-3,TRBV5-4,-,CASSFLAGGGTDTQYF,TGTGCCAGCAGCTTCCTAGCGGGAGGGGGCACAGATACGCAGTATTTT
-,TRBJ1-5,TRBV6-5,-,CASISTGNQPQHF,TGTGCCAGCATTTCGACGGGTAATCAGCCCCAGCATTTT
TRBD1,TRBJ2-1,TRBV6-5,-,CASSKAARGHNEQFF,TGTGCCAGCAGTAAGGCTGCCAGGGGGCACAATGAGCAGTTCTTC